A single sample is the source of the 18 T cell receptor beta chains below, sequenced in a study of cytomegalovirus exposure and HLA in healthy donors. Primers for the PCR totalled 60 Vbeta and 13 Jbeta. Clones were read by immunoSEQ multiplex PCR, and TCRdb kept only the in-frame ones, dropping some. The data contain some 110,000 clones, roughly 82% of them singletons. The source material was PBMCs. These receptors all stem from a man aged 50 or older in good health and CMV-seronegative.

The CDR3: CASSTTTGGRPGRAQETQYF. CDR3 sequence (DNA): TGTGCCAGTAGCACGACGACGGGAGGGCGACCAGGGAGGGCCCAAGAGACCCAGTACTTC. V is TRBV19 and J is TRBJ2-5; 8 nucleotides line up with TRBD2. This CDR3 comprises 20 residues. Germline trimming cut 6 bases from V and 1 base from J; bases unmatched to any gene: 22. Germline assignment: CDR1 LNHDA and CDR2 SQIVND (reference sequence).

This clone was recorded a few times. The chain uses TRBV18 and TRBJ2-2; TRBD2 matches 14 bases. This CDR3 contains 18 residues. Looked up from germline, CDR1 is KGHSH and CDR2 is LQKENI. Losses at the gene ends were 6 bases for V and 2 bases for J; bases not matched to a gene: 8. CDR3 amino acids: CASSSGLAGGLNTGELFF. The DNA for the CDR3 is TGTGCCAGCTCCTCCGGACTAGCGGGGGGACTAAACACCGGGGAGCTGTTTTTT.

The rearrangement uses TRBV15 and TRBJ1-4, with D perhaps TRBD1 (5 bases). This CDR3 region has 15 residues. V lost 6 bases and J 8 bases, leaving 19 bases between the germline ends. Germline lookup yields CDR1 LNHNV and CDR2 YYDKDF (reference sequence). The CDR3 DNA follows: TGTGCCACCAGAGTTCAGTCCCAGGGAGGGGAAAAACTGTTTTTT. This gives the protein CATRVQSQGGEKLFF.

The chain employs TRBV7-8 and TRBJ1-6; 7 bases are a match to TRBD1. This CDR3 has 13 amino acids. With V trimmed by 2 bases and J by 10 bases, 2 bases remained unmatched. The V gene's germline CDR1 is SGHVS and CDR2 FQNEAQ. As DNA, the CDR3 is TGTGCCAGCAGCTTATGGGACAGATCACCCCTCCACTTT. Translation: CASSLWDRSPLHF.

The gene calls are TRBV2 and TRBJ1-2, with a possible D match to TRBD1 (6 bases). Germline V gene sequence: CDR1 SNHLY, CDR2 FYNNEI. The CDR3 consists of 13 residues. With 7 bases removed from V and 4 bases from J, the gap between germline ends came to 13 bases. CDR3 in amino acids: CASIPGTIYGYTF. The CDR3 nucleotides are TGTGCCAGCATTCCCGGGACAATCTATGGCTACACCTTC.

The rearrangement uses TRBV10-1 and TRBJ1-2, with 7 bases matching TRBD1. Germline V lookup: CDR1 WNHNN, CDR2 SYGVQD (reference sequence). This CDR3 comprises 13 residues. The ends lost 3 bases at V and 5 bases at J; junction bases unmatched: 3. In DNA form, the CDR3 reads TGCGCCAGCAGTGATGGACAGGAATATGGCTACACCTTC. It is translated as CASSDGQEYGYTF.

The chain combines TRBV7-8 with TRBJ1-5; weak D call: TRBD1 (5 bases). The V end was cut by 6 bases, the J end by 4 bases, with 22 bases between. CDR1 and CDR2 from the germline V gene are SGHVS and FQNEAQ. CDR3 length: 17 amino acids. The CDR3, as DNA: TGTGCCAGCAGTCCCCTGGAGAGCAGGGCTGGGAATCAGCCCCAGCATTTT. Translation gives CASSPLESRAGNQPQHF.

The V gene is TRBV2, the J gene TRBJ2-5, with 7 bases identical to TRBD1. The J call is doubtful: the DNA matches TRBJ2-7 better. CDR1 and CDR2 from the germline V gene are SNHLY and FYNNEI. The CDR3 sequence is 13 residues long. The CDR3 DNA sequence: TGTGCCAGCAGTGACAGGGGGTATTACGAGCAGTACTTC. It specifies CASSDRGYYEQYF.

The DNA for the CDR3 is TGTGCCAGCAGCCCAGTAGGAGGCTCTAGCATTCAGTACTTC. This sequence encodes CASSPVGGSSIQYF. The chain carries TRBV7-2 and TRBJ2-4; a possible D gene is TRBD2 (5 bases). Germline lookup yields CDR1 SGHTA and CDR2 FQGNSA. The V end was cut by 5 bases, the J end by 9 bases, with 17 bases between. CDR3 size: 14 residues.

V and J are TRBV6-5 and TRBJ2-2, with TRBD1 identical over 11 bases. V shed 2 bases and J 9 bases; nucleotides not matched to a gene: 5. Looked up from germline, CDR1 is MNHEY and CDR2 is SVGAGI. The CDR3 is 15 residues long. Here the CDR3 DNA reads TGTGCCAGCAGTTACAGTGGGACAGGGGGGAGGGAGCTGTTTTTT. As protein: CASSYSGTGGRELFF.

The chain links TRBV18 to TRBJ1-1, with a weak D call TRBD1 (5 bases). V gave up 3 bases and J gave up 1 base, with 12 bases separating them. Germline CDR1 and CDR2: KGHSH and LQKENI. The CDR3 has 15 residues. CDR3 coding DNA: TGTGCCAGCTCACCTCTATCAGGGTCGAACACTGAAGCTTTCTTT. Translation: CASSPLSGSNTEAFF. Full variable domain (remainder filled in from reference TRBV18 and TRBJ1-1): NAGVMQNPRHLVRRRGQEARLRCSPMKGHSHVYWYRQLPEEGLKFMVYLQKENIIDESGMPKERFSAEFPKEGPSILRIQQVVRGDSAAYFCASSPLSGSNTEAFFGQGTRLTVV.

CDR3 nucleotide sequence: TGTGCCAGCAGACCTCGGACGGGGGATAATTCACCCCTCCACTTT. This sequence encodes CASRPRTGDNSPLHF. The gene calls are TRBV11-1 and TRBJ1-6; TRBD1 might be the D (5 bases). There are 15 residues in the CDR3. The germline V gene encodes CDR1 SGHAT and CDR2 FQDESV (reference sequence). Trimming left V 6 bases short and J 5 bases short, with 14 bases between.

The V and J genes are TRBV30 and TRBJ1-1; the D gene is possibly TRBD1 (5 bases). Trimming removed 5 bases from V and 1 base from J, with 14 bases in between. The CDR3 has 14 amino acids. Looked up from germline, CDR1 is GTSNPN and CDR2 is SVGIG (reference sequence). The CDR3 protein is CAWGPGFSNTEAFF. The CDR3 nucleotides read TGTGCCTGGGGACCAGGGTTCTCGAACACTGAAGCTTTCTTT.

Only a few counts were recorded for this clone. The chain employs TRBV7-9 and TRBJ1-5, with 8 positions matching TRBD1. Germline V lookup: CDR1 SEHNR, CDR2 FQNEAQ (reference sequence). The CDR3 is 16 amino acids. Trimming cost V 4 bases and J 2 bases; bases outside gene matches: 7. CDR3 DNA: TGTGCCAGCAGCTCGACAGGGGATTCTCGCAATCAGCCCCAGCATTTT. Translated, it gives CASSSTGDSRNQPQHF.

The rearrangement joins TRBV6-1 to TRBJ2-7, with TRBD1 matching over 7 bases. CDR1 and CDR2 (germline): MNHNS, SASEGT. V lost 8 bases and J lost 0; bases outside the gene matches: 7. CDR3 length: 14 amino acids. The CDR3 spells CASQTGIYSYEQYV. For the CDR3, the DNA is TGTGCCAGCCAGACAGGGATTTACTCCTACGAGCAGTACGTC.

V is TRBV29-1 and J is TRBJ2-5; 11 bases fit TRBD2. The V gene's germline CDR1 is SQVTM and CDR2 ANQGSEA. The CDR3 sequence is 14 residues long. Trimming cost V 4 bases and J 3 bases; bases outside gene matches: 4. CDR3 region: CSVGGTSGEETQYF. The CDR3 nucleotides are TGCAGCGTTGGCGGGACTAGCGGCGAAGAGACCCAGTACTTC.

The chain recombines TRBV7-8 with TRBJ1-1, with a tentative D call TRBD1 (6 bases). CDR1 SGHVS and CDR2 FQNEAQ come from the germline V gene. V was cut by 8 bases and J by 3 bases, with 19 bases left in between. The length of the CDR3 is 15 residues. CDR3 bases: TGTGCCAGCCGGCTAGAAGGGGGGGTTGACACTGAAGCTTTCTTT. Amino acid sequence: CASRLEGGVDTEAFF.

In DNA form, the CDR3 reads TGTGCCAGCAGCGTAGGGGCTAGCGGGGGGGGAACAGATACGCAGTATTTT. This codes for CASSVGASGGGTDTQYF. The chain recombines TRBV9 with TRBJ2-3, with 12 bases matching TRBD2. With 0 bases clipped from V and 3 bases from J, the junction kept 5 bases outside the gene matches. Germline CDR1 is SGDLS and CDR2 is YYNGEE. The CDR3 sequence is 17 residues long.